Presented here are 22 T cell receptor beta chains from one specimen sequenced in a study of T cells after yellow fever vaccination. MiXCR, applied by TCRdb to the 5' RACE reads, yields one record per CDR3 protein. In the table there are a few hundred thousand distinct CDR3 sequences, about 8.3% of which are singletons. Specimen: PBMCs, collected roughly 47 days after the first yellow fever vaccination. Receptors originate from a man aged 18 to 30 who received the YFV17D yellow fever vaccine.

The sample holds a few counts of this clonotype. V and J are TRBV20-1 and TRBJ1-5; D remains unclear. Germline lookup yields CDR1 DFQATT and CDR2 SNEGSKA (reference sequence). Deletions cut 3 bases from V and 10 bases from J, with 7 bases between. This CDR3 comprises 10 residues. In DNA form, the CDR3 reads TGCAGTGCTAGCCGGGGTCCCCAGCATTTT. It yields the protein CSASRGPQHF.

J is TRBJ2-6 and V is TRBV7-9; no clear D. From germline, CDR1 is SEHNR and CDR2 FQNEAQ (reference sequence). The germline V and J ends were trimmed by 3 bases and 0 bases, with 6 bases remaining between them. The CDR3 covers 15 residues. This CDR3 is CASSFVVSGANVLTF. The CDR3 nucleotides read TGTGCCAGCAGCTTTGTCGTCTCTGGGGCCAACGTCCTGACTTTC. Supplemented by reference TRBV7-9 and TRBJ2-6, the full variable domain reads DTGVSQNPRHKITKRGQNVTFRCDPISEHNRLYWYRQTLGQGPEFLTYFQNEAQLEKSRLLSDRFSAERPKGSFSTLEIQRTEQGDSAMYLCASSFVVSGANVLTFGAGSRLTVL.

This sequence joins TRBV12-3 or TRBV12-4 and TRBJ1-5; unclear D gene. Trimming pared 2 bases from V and 3 bases from J, leaving 8 bases between. The CDR3 length is 14 residues. The CDR3 DNA reads TGTGCCAGCAGTTTATTGGGTTACAATCAGCCCCAGCATTTT. Encoded protein: CASSLLGYNQPQHF.

The CDR3 nucleotides read TGCGCCAGCAGCCCCCGACTCCAGGAGCAGTACGTC. Protein: CASSPRLQEQYV. V and J are TRBV5-1 and TRBJ2-7, with no clear D. From germline, CDR1 is SGHRS and CDR2 YFSETQ. Trimming left V 4 bases short and J 7 bases short, with 12 bases between. This CDR3 spans 12 amino acids.

The chain carries TRBV18 and TRBJ2-3, with D possibly matching TRBD1 (5 bases). This CDR3 is built from 16 residues. Germline CDR1 and CDR2: KGHSH and LQKENI. The V gene lost 0 bases and the J gene lost 8 bases, with 18 bases spanning the gap. The CDR3: CASSPPYQGPAGTQYF. In nucleotides, the CDR3 is TGTGCCAGCTCACCACCATACCAGGGTCCTGCAGGTACGCAGTATTTT.

This chain connects TRBV5-1 to TRBJ1-3; 7 positions agree with TRBD1. The germline V gene has CDR1 SGHRS and CDR2 YFSETQ. The CDR3 sequence is 17 residues long. Trimming at V came to 1 base and at J to 2 bases, leaving 9 bases not matched to a gene. In nucleotides, the CDR3 is TGCGCCAGCAGCTTGCAGCACCTAGACAGGGCTGGAAACACCATATATTTT. Protein: CASSLQHLDRAGNTIYF.

This clonotype occurred a few times. The CDR3: CASSTTPENSPLHF. CDR3 nucleotide sequence: TGTGCCAGCTCTACGACACCGGAGAATTCACCCCTCCACTTT. The chain employs TRBV18 and TRBJ1-6; D unresolved. This CDR3 is built from 14 residues. Germline V CDR1 and CDR2: KGHSH, LQKENI. Deletions cut 6 bases from V and 7 bases from J, with 13 bases between.

The chain joins TRBV6-5 to TRBJ1-2; 7 bases line up with TRBD1. Trimming cost V 2 bases and J 5 bases; bases outside gene matches: 8. This CDR3 has 15 residues. Germline V gene data show CDR1 as MNHEY and CDR2 as SVGAGI. In DNA form, the CDR3 reads TGTGCCAGCAGTTACGGACAGGCCATCGCATATGGCTACACCTTC. As protein: CASSYGQAIAYGYTF.

This chain links TRBV9 with TRBJ2-7, with 9 bases that match TRBD1. The CDR3 length is 15 residues. Germline loops: CDR1 SGDLS, CDR2 YYNGEE. V trimming: 4 bases; J trimming: 7 bases; junction bases outside the gene matches: 12. CDR3 DNA: TGTGCCAGCAGCTCCCGACAGGGGGGTCTCGGTGAGCAGTACTTC. Its translation is CASSSRQGGLGEQYF.

Concerning this clonotype: This clone may be a read error of a much larger clone one base away. This chain uses TRBV15 with TRBJ2-3; the D gene could be TRBD1 or TRBD2 (5 bases each). The CDR3 extends over 12 amino acids. V lost 0 bases and J lost 10, with 8 bases in between. CDR1 and CDR2 (germline): LNHNV, YYDKDF (reference sequence). The CDR3 sequence is CATSREGDAQYF. The CDR3 DNA reads as TGTGCCACCAGCAGAGAGGGGGATGCGCAGTATTTT.

The rearrangement links TRBV20-1 to TRBJ1-1, with 7 nucleotides matching TRBD1. The CDR3 runs to 14 residues. CDR1 DFQATT and CDR2 SNEGSKA come from the germline V gene (reference sequence). J lost 4 bases, V lost 6 bases, and 11 bases had no gene match. The CDR3 loop reads CSATLQGTGTEAFF. In DNA form, the CDR3 reads TGCAGTGCCACCTTACAGGGGACTGGCACTGAAGCTTTCTTT.

There are a few counts of this clonotype. V and J are TRBV9 and TRBJ1-2, with D perhaps TRBD1 (5 bases). The CDR3 totals 14 residues. The germline gives CDR1 SGDLS, CDR2 YYNGEE. V was pared by 4 bases and J by 4 bases, with 14 bases between. The CDR3 loop is CASSPGPGGYGYTF. The CDR3 DNA follows: TGTGCCAGCAGCCCAGGTCCCGGGGGCTATGGCTACACCTTC.

In its sample, this clonotype was seen a few times. The chain employs TRBV7-6 and TRBJ2-3; TRBD2 matches at 8 bases. There are 15 residues in the CDR3. Germline V lookup: CDR1 SGHVS, CDR2 FNYEAQ. V was pared by 6 bases and J by 4 bases, with 9 bases of the junction left unmatched. The CDR3 nucleotides are TGTGCCAGCAGAGAAGACCCGGGGGGGGCAGATACGCAGTATTTT. Translated: CASREDPGGADTQYF.

In its sample, this clonotype was seen a few times. CDR3 sequence reads: CASSPGAAGELFF. The DNA of the CDR3 is TGTGCCAGCAGCCCAGGGGCGGCCGGGGAGCTGTTTTTT. J is TRBJ2-2 and V is TRBV7-8, with D perhaps matching TRBD1 (6 bases). Germline assignment: CDR1 SGHVS and CDR2 FQNEAQ. Trimming cost V 5 bases and J 6 bases, with 10 bases left between them. CDR3 length: 13 amino acids.

This clonotype was counted only a few times. The chain combines TRBV10-3 with TRBJ1-1; D unresolved. V shed 6 bases and J shed 4 bases, with 12 bases lying between them. Germline loops: CDR1 ENHRY, CDR2 SYGVKD. The CDR3 extends over 13 amino acids. The CDR3 nucleotides are TGTGCCATCAGGGACGGATGGGGCACTGAAGCTTTCTTT. Translated, it gives CAIRDGWGTEAFF.

This rearrangement joins TRBV11-2 to TRBJ2-1, with D possibly TRBD2 on 6 matching bases. Germline CDR1 SGHAT, CDR2 FQNNGV. Trimming stripped 0 bases from V and 3 bases from J, with 9 bases between. The length of the CDR3 is 15 residues. This CDR3 reads CASSLDRGIYNEQFF. Here the CDR3 DNA reads TGTGCCAGCAGCTTAGATCGGGGGATCTACAATGAGCAGTTCTTC.

This clonotype showed up just a few times. The DNA of the CDR3 is TGTGCCAGCTCACCACGGTTCCTATCGGGACAGAATTCACCCCTCCACTTT. It is translated as CASSPRFLSGQNSPLHF. V gene TRBV18 combines with J gene TRBJ1-6, with TRBD1 identical over 7 bases. The CDR3 has 17 amino acids. Germline V CDR1 and CDR2: KGHSH, LQKENI. V was clipped by 1 base and J by 7 bases; unmatched bases: 10.

This clonotype was detected only a few times. The V and J genes are TRBV5-1 and TRBJ2-1; D is uncertain. V dropped 0 bases and J dropped 2 bases, with 9 bases sitting between them. This CDR3 has 15 amino acids. CDR1 and CDR2 from the germline V gene are SGHRS and YFSETQ. The CDR3 DNA reads as TGCGCCAGCAGCTTGGCTCCTGCAACCTACAATGAGCAGTTCTTC. Translation gives CASSLAPATYNEQFF.

CDR3 DNA sequence: TGTGCCAGCAGCTTACAGGGTGATGAAAAACTGTTTTTT. Amino acid sequence: CASSLQGDEKLFF. The chain carries TRBV5-4 and TRBJ1-4; tentative D call: TRBD1 (6 bases). V was clipped by 2 bases and J by 6 bases, with 8 bases between them. Germline V lookup: CDR1 SGHNT, CDR2 YYREEE (reference sequence). This CDR3 region has 13 residues.

This clonotype was observed a handful of times. The rearrangement uses TRBV7-9 and TRBJ2-5; 9 nucleotides line up with TRBD2. The length of the CDR3 is 17 residues. Germline assignment: CDR1 SEHNR and CDR2 FQNEAQ (reference sequence). Unmatched junction bases numbered 11, after V lost 1 base and J lost 5 bases. CDR3 coding DNA: TGTGCCAGCAGCTTAGTTAGCGGGGGCGCTTACGGGGAGACCCAGTACTTC. Protein product: CASSLVSGGAYGETQYF.

This clonotype was observed a few times. The chain has TRBV7-2 and TRBJ2-3; 8 positions agree with TRBD2. The CDR3 sequence is 16 residues long. J was trimmed by 6 bases and V by 4 bases; bases with no gene match: 12. Germline V gene sequence: CDR1 SGHTA, CDR2 FQGNSA. The CDR3 loop reads CASSSIGGSGVDTQYF. CDR3 in DNA: TGTGCCAGCAGCTCAATCGGGGGTAGCGGGGTCGATACGCAGTATTTT.

This clonotype turned up a few times. The gene calls are TRBV27 and TRBJ1-1; D is perhaps TRBD1 (5 bases). Deletions cut 5 bases from V and 4 bases from J, with 20 bases between. CDR3 length: 16 residues. The germline V gene has CDR1 MNHEY and CDR2 SMNVEV (reference sequence). In DNA form, the CDR3 reads TGTGCCAGCAGTCCGTACGGGGTCGGGGCGTCCACTGAAGCTTTCTTT. Amino acid sequence: CASSPYGVGASTEAFF.